Listed here are 15 T cell receptor beta chains from one sample, sequenced in a study of OX40 agonist ivuxolimab in advanced cancers. The table came from immunoSEQ multiplex PCR; TCRdb's copy has only in-frame clones and leaves some out. The repertoire holds about 70,000 clones, with roughly 80% as singletons. The sequenced sample was CD4+ or CD8+ T cells sorted from blood, obtained in a trial of the OX40 agonist ivuxolimab. The receptor set was obtained from an adult with an advanced solid tumor such as melanoma, head and neck, liver or kidney cancer.

The chain recombines TRBV10-3 with TRBJ1-2; D gene ambiguous. The CDR3 contains 13 residues. V was trimmed by 2 bases and J by 3 bases, leaving 7 bases between them. Germline CDR1 reads ENHRY; CDR2 reads SYGVKD. The CDR3 reads CAISETEDYGYTF. The CDR3 DNA follows: TGTGCCATCAGTGAGACAGAAGACTATGGCTACACCTTC.

The chain joins TRBV7-8 to TRBJ2-7; D is perhaps TRBD1 (5 bases). Trimming cost V 2 bases and J 0 bases, with 14 bases left between them. The CDR3 contains 16 residues. Germline V lookup: CDR1 SGHVS, CDR2 FQNEAQ. CDR3 amino acids: CASSLRWAGPSYEQYF. CDR3 nucleotide sequence: TGTGCCAGCAGCTTACGCTGGGCAGGGCCCTCCTACGAGCAGTACTTC.

The V call is TRBV7-9, the J call TRBJ2-5; 8 bases match TRBD1. This CDR3 has 14 amino acids. Germline V gene data show CDR1 as SEHNR and CDR2 as FQNEAQ (reference sequence). The junction had 6 bases not matched to a gene; V was cut back by 4 bases and J by 5 bases. The CDR3 region has the DNA TGTGCCAGCAGCTCCGGACAGGGTAGGGAGACCCAGTACTTC. It yields the protein CASSSGQGRETQYF. Based on the CDR3 plus reference TRBV7-9 and TRBJ2-5, the full variable domain is DTGVSQNPRHKITKRGQNVTFRCDPISEHNRLYWYRQTLGQGPEFLTYFQNEAQLEKSRLLSDRFSAERPKGSFSTLEIQRTEQGDSAMYLCASSSGQGRETQYFGPGTRLLVL.

As for this clone: The junction departs from germline at one end; a sequencing error may be responsible. The gene calls are TRBV11-2 and TRBJ2-7; D unclear. Per germline, CDR1 SGHAT and CDR2 FQNNGV. This CDR3 is built from 14 residues. The chain's CDR3 is CTSSYSDVSYEQYF. CDR3 bases: TGTACCAGCAGCTATTCGGACGTTTCCTACGAGCAGTACTTC.

The rearrangement links TRBV28 to TRBJ1-2; D remains ambiguous. CDR3 size: 13 residues. Per germline, CDR1 MDHEN and CDR2 SYDVKM. V gave up 3 bases and J gave up 5 bases, with 10 bases separating them. The CDR3 region is CASSLVGNYGYTF. The CDR3 bases are TGTGCCAGCAGTTTGGTCGGGAATTATGGCTACACCTTC.

This clone has just a few counts. The chain employs TRBV29-1 and TRBJ1-5; TRBD1 matches 7 bases. Looked up from germline, CDR1 is SQVTM and CDR2 is ANQGSEA. The V segment lost 1 base and the J segment 2 bases; nucleotides outside the gene matches: 2. The length of the CDR3 is 14 residues. CDR3: CSVEVGGGNQPQHF. The CDR3 nucleotides read TGCAGCGTTGAAGTAGGGGGCGGCAATCAGCCCCAGCATTTT.

This rearrangement joins TRBV5-4 to TRBJ2-7; D tentatively fits TRBD1 or TRBD2 (5 bases each). The germline V and J ends were trimmed by 0 bases and 7 bases, with 14 bases remaining between them. This CDR3 has 14 residues. Germline lookup yields CDR1 SGHNT and CDR2 YYREEE (reference sequence). CDR3 residues: CASSLAGPPWEQYF. The CDR3, as DNA: TGTGCCAGCAGCTTGGCGGGACCTCCCTGGGAGCAGTACTTC.

V usage is TRBV19 and J usage is TRBJ1-1, with 8 bases that match TRBD1. Trimming took 5 bases from V and 1 from J; bases not matched to a gene: 3. This CDR3 comprises 14 residues. CDR1 and CDR2 from the germline V gene are LNHDA and SQIVND (reference sequence). CDR3 loop: CASSDRGSNTEAFF. The CDR3 nucleotides read TGTGCCAGTAGTGACAGGGGCTCGAACACTGAAGCTTTCTTT.

The rearrangement uses TRBV11-1 and TRBJ2-4, with D possibly matching TRBD2 (5 bases). CDR3 length equals 16 residues. The V end lost 2 bases, the J end lost 7 bases, and 18 bases lay between the germline ends. CDR1 is SGHAT, CDR2 FQDESV, per germline (reference sequence). CDR3 residues: CASSLYRGLGSNIQYF. CDR3 DNA sequence: TGTGCCAGCAGCTTATATCGGGGATTGGGGTCGAACATTCAGTACTTC.

The rearrangement uses TRBV27 and TRBJ1-1; D possibly corresponds to TRBD1 (5 bases). The germline gives CDR1 MNHEY, CDR2 SMNVEV (reference sequence). The V gene lost 0 bases and the J gene lost 1 base, with 9 bases spanning the gap. The CDR3 consists of 15 residues. Written as DNA, the CDR3 is TGTGCCAGCAGTTTATCGGGGCAGAGGAACACTGAAGCTTTCTTT. Translating gives CASSLSGQRNTEAFF.

The chain combines TRBV5-5 with TRBJ2-5; 9 nucleotides match TRBD2. Germline V gives CDR1 SGHKS, CDR2 YYEKEE (reference sequence). This CDR3 is 16 amino acids long. Unmatched junction bases numbered 5, after V lost 1 base and J lost 1 base. The CDR3 bases are TGTGCCAGCAGCTTGTTGCTAGCGGGACCCCAAGAGACCCAGTACTTC. Translated: CASSLLLAGPQETQYF.

CDR3 DNA: TGCGCCAGCAGCTTCGACGGATTCGCGAGTCAGCCCCAGCATTTT. This codes for CASSFDGFASQPQHF. The rearrangement joins TRBV5-1 to TRBJ1-5; unclear D gene. The CDR3 runs 15 residues. Germline V CDR1 and CDR2: SGHRS, YFSETQ. The ends were cut back, 2 bases at V and 6 bases at J, with 15 bases in the middle.

J is TRBJ2-7 and V is TRBV10-2, with D hard to call. The CDR3 sequence is 13 residues long. The germline CDR1 and CDR2 sequences are WSHSY and SAAADI. V was trimmed by 4 bases and J by 7 bases, leaving 14 bases between them. The CDR3 reads CASSAERHSEQYF. The DNA of the CDR3 is TGCGCCAGCAGTGCAGAGCGACACTCGGAGCAGTACTTC.

In its sample, this clone is medium-sized (0.01 to 0.1%). The rearrangement links TRBV7-9 to TRBJ2-7; 7 nucleotides match TRBD1. Germline CDR1 and CDR2: SEHNR and FQNEAQ (reference sequence). CDR3 length equals 15 residues. V trimming: 1 base; J trimming: 2 bases; junction bases outside the gene matches: 5. The CDR3 protein is CASSLEQGYPYEQYF. The CDR3 DNA sequence: TGTGCCAGCAGCTTAGAACAGGGGTACCCCTACGAGCAGTACTTC.

This clone has only a few counts. The chain couples TRBV6-1 to TRBJ1-4; D is possibly TRBD1 (5 bases). Trimming took off 8 bases at V and 2 bases at J, with 12 bases between the two ends. This CDR3 has 14 amino acids. CDR1 is MNHNS, CDR2 SASEGT, per germline. The CDR3 nucleotides read TGTGCCAGCTCTCGGGGGTGGACTAATGAAAAACTGTTTTTT. Residues: CASSRGWTNEKLFF.